These 2 T cell receptor beta chains originate from one sample sequenced in a study of PD-L1 blockade in urothelial cancer. This table comes from immunoSEQ multiplex PCR, and its TCRdb copy is limited to in-frame clones, with some not included. There are 28,000 or so clones in the sample; less than 90% occur only once, and 25% to 40% lies in the top ten. This specimen consisted of PBMCs, obtained around atezolizumab (anti-PD-L1) treatment. The receptors come from a man aged 55 to 70 with urothelial cancer.

The V gene is TRBV19, the J gene TRBJ2-7, with TRBD1 matching over 8 bases. The CDR3 loop spans 14 amino acids. Trimming cost V 7 bases and J 2 bases; bases outside gene matches: 7. The germline V gene encodes CDR1 LNHDA and CDR2 SQIVND (reference sequence). The chain's CDR3 is CASTRTGSTYEQYF. The CDR3 coding sequence is TGTGCCAGTACTCGGACAGGGTCAACCTACGAGCAGTACTTC.

This chain joins TRBV2 and TRBJ2-3; D not resolved. This CDR3 comprises 14 residues. The ends were cut back, 6 bases at V and 0 bases at J, with 10 bases in the middle. Per germline, CDR1 SNHLY and CDR2 FYNNEI. The CDR3 nucleotides are TGTGCCAGCAGAGAGAACCCTAGCACAGATACGCAGTATTTT. It specifies CASRENPSTDTQYF.